This entry describes one T cell receptor beta chain. The data are from a study of OX40 agonist ivuxolimab in advanced cancers. J was trimmed by 5 bases and V by 0 bases; bases with no gene match: 4. The CDR3 has 15 residues. CDR1 and CDR2 from the germline V gene are MNHEY and SVGAGI. Profiling relied on immunoSEQ multiplex PCR, and the TCRdb table lists in-frame clones only, not all of them. The sample consists of approximately 61,000 clones, around 89% of them appearing once. This sequence was found in an adult with an advanced solid tumor such as melanoma, head and neck, liver or kidney cancer. The chain has TRBV6-5 and TRBJ2-1; 7 bases align to TRBD1. Sequences were derived from CD4+ or CD8+ T cells sorted from blood, sampled in a trial of the OX40 agonist ivuxolimab. The CDR3: CASSYSPGGNNEQFF. CDR3 nucleotide sequence: TGTGCCAGCAGTTACTCGCCAGGGGGTAACAATGAGCAGTTCTTC.